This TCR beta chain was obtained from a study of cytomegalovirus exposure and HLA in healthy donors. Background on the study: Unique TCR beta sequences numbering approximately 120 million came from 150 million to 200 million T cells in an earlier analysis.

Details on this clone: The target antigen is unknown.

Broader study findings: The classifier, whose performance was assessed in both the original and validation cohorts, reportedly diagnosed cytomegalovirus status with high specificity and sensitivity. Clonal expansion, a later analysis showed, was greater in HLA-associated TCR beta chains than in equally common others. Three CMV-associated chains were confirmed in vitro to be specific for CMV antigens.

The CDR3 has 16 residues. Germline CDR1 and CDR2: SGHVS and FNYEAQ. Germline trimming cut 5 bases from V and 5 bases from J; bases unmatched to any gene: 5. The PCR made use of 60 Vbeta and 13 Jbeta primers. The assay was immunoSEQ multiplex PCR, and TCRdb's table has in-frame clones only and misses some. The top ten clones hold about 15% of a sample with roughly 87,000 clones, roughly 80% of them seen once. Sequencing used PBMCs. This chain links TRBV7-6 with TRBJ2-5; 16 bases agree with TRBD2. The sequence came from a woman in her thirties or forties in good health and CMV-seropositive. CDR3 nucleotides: TGTGCCAGCAGCGCGGGACTAGCGGGGGGGTTGGAGACCCAGTACTTC. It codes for CASSAGLAGGLETQYF.